This T cell receptor (beta chain) was documented in a study of monozygotic twins with inflammatory bowel disease. With the 5' RACE reads reprocessed, TCRdb shows one record per CDR3 protein and no DNA. Here the sample table reports over 350,000 distinct CDR3 sequences. The germline V gene has CDR1 SGHDT and CDR2 YYEEEE. The CDR3 spans 16 residues. The sequence was collected from a human donor with ulcerative colitis or Crohn's disease, or a healthy co-twin of an affected twin (not recorded which). Input material: blood. The chain recombines TRBV5-6 with TRBJ1-3. The CDR3: CASSWDRVGAGNTIYF.